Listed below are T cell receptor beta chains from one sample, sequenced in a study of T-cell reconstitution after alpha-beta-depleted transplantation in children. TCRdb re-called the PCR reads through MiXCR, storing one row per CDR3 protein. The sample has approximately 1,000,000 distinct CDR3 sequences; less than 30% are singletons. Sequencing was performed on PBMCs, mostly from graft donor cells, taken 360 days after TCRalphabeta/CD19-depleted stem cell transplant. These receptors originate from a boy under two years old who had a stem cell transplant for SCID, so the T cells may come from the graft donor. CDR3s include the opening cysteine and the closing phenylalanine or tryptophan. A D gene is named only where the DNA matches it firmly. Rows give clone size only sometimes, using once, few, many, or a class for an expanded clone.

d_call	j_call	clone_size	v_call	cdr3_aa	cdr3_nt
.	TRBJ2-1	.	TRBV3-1	CASSLGWAGNEQFF	TGTGCCAGCAGCTTGGGGTGGGCGGGGAATGAGCAGTTCTTC
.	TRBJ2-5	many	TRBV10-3	CAISELGTKETQYF	TGTGCCATCAGTGAGCTGGGGACAAAAGAGACCCAGTACTTC
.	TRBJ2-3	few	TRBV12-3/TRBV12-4	CASRDGFTDTQYF	TGTGCCAGCAGGGACGGATTCACAGATACGCAGTATTTT
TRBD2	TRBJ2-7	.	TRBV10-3	CAISMGLVLEQYF	TGTGCCATCAGTATGGGACTAGTTCTCGAGCAGTACTTC
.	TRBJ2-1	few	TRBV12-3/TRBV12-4	CASRRWVSIYNEQFF	TGTGCCAGCAGGCGGTGGGTCTCGATATACAATGAGCAGTTCTTC
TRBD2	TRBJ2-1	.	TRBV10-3	CAIRGTSGAVIEQFF	TGTGCCATCAGGGGAACTAGCGGGGCCGTCATTGAGCAGTTCTTC
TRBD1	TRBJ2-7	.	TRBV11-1	CASSREGQGRSYEQYF	TGTGCCAGCAGCCGAGAAGGACAGGGAAGGTCCTACGAGCAGTACTTC
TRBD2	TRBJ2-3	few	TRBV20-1	CSARQRGSTDTQYF	TGCAGTGCTAGACAGCGGGGAAGCACAGATACGCAGTATTTT
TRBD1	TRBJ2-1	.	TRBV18	CASSPLGQGGNEQFF	TGTGCCAGCTCACCCCTCGGACAGGGGGGGAATGAGCAGTTCTTC
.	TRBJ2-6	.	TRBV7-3	CASSLTGLGGANVLTF	TGTGCCAGCAGCTTAACGGGGCTCGGAGGGGCCAACGTCCTGACTTTC
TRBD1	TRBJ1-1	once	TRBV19	CASTDRARPNTEAFF	TGTGCCAGTACCGACAGGGCCCGGCCGAACACTGAAGCTTTCTTT
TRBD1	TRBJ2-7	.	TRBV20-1	CSARRGGWSSYEQYF	TGCAGTGCTAGGAGAGGGGGCTGGAGTTCCTACGAGCAGTACTTC
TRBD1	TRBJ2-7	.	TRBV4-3	CASSQHLTGGGKQYF	TGCGCCAGCAGCCAACATTTGACAGGGGGTGGTAAGCAGTACTTC
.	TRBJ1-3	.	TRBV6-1	CASSEYFRGSGNTIYF	TGTGCCAGCAGTGAATATTTCAGGGGTTCTGGAAACACCATATATTTT
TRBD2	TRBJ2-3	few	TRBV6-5	CASSYAGLAGATDTQYF	TGTGCCAGCAGTTACGCCGGACTAGCGGGGGCCACAGATACGCAGTATTTT
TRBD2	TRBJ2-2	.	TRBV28	CASNPSGGLAGTGELFF	TGTGCCAGCAACCCTAGCGGGGGACTCGCGGGCACCGGGGAGCTGTTTTTT
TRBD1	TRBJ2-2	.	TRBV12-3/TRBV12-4	CASRTTGGHGELFF	TGTGCCAGCAGGACAACAGGGGGCCACGGGGAGCTGTTTTTT
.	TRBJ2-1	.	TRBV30	CAWRQRGDEQFF	TGTGCCTGGAGGCAGAGGGGCGATGAGCAGTTCTTC
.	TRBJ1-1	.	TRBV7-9	CASSLSGGAAEAFF	TGTGCCAGCAGCTTATCCGGGGGCGCAGCTGAAGCTTTCTTT
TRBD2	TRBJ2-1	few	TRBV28	CASSSTSGGREQFF	TGTGCCAGCAGCTCGACTAGCGGGGGGCGTGAGCAGTTCTTC
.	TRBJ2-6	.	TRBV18	CASSPPAGANVLTF	TGTGCCAGCTCACCACCGGCTGGGGCCAACGTCCTGACTTTC
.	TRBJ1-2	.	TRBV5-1	CASSLGLRDLSHYGYTF	TGCGCCAGCAGCTTGGGACTCCGGGATCTTAGCCACTATGGCTACACCTTC
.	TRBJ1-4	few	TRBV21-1	CASSKPPAVFNEKLFF	TGTGCCAGCAGCAAACCCCCAGCCGTTTTCAATGAAAAACTGTTTTTT
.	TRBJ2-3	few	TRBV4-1	CASSWAASSTDTQYF	TGCGCCAGCAGCTGGGCAGCCTCTAGCACAGATACGCAGTATTTT
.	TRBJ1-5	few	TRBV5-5	CASSLSWAVYQPQHF	TGTGCCAGCAGCTTATCGTGGGCAGTGTATCAGCCCCAGCATTTT
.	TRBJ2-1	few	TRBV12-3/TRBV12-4	CASSFGANEQFF	TGTGCCAGCAGTTTCGGCGCAAATGAGCAGTTCTTC
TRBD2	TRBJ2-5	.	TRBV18	CASSPGLDETQYF	TGTGCCAGCTCACCCGGACTAGACGAGACCCAGTACTTC
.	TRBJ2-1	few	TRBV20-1	CSARVGWKRINEQFF	TGCAGTGCTAGAGTGGGGTGGAAGCGAATAAATGAGCAGTTCTTC
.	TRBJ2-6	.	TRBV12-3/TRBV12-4	CASSSPLGASGANVLTF	TGTGCCAGCAGTTCCCCCCTTGGGGCCTCTGGGGCCAACGTCCTGACTTTC
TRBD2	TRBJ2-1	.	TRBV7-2	CASSPGTSLTYNEQFF	TGTGCCAGCAGCCCGGGGACTAGCCTGACCTACAATGAGCAGTTCTTC
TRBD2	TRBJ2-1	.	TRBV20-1	CSAKGLAGVTYNEQFF	TGCAGTGCCAAAGGACTAGCGGGGGTAACGTACAATGAGCAGTTCTTC
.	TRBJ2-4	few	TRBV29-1	CSVSGGQTKNIQYF	TGCAGCGTCTCGGGGGGACAGACCAAAAACATTCAGTACTTC
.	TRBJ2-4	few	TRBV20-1	CSARPGWGDLAKNIQYF	TGCAGTGCTAGGCCCGGCTGGGGAGATCTAGCCAAAAACATTCAGTACTTC
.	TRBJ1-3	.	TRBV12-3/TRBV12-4	CASLPGTAGNTIYF	TGTGCCAGCTTACCCGGGACTGCCGGAAACACCATATATTTT
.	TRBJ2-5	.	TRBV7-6	CASSARTGAQETQYF	TGTGCCAGCAGCGCCCGAACGGGGGCTCAAGAGACCCAGTACTTC
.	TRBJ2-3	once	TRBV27	CASSRRTEFTDTQYF	TGTGCCAGCAGCCGACGGACAGAATTCACAGATACGCAGTATTTT
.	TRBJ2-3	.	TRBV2	CASSEGGVSTDTQYF	TGTGCCAGCAGTGAGGGGGGAGTCAGCACAGATACGCAGTATTTT
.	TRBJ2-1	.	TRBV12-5	CASGFSRYLYNEQFF	TGTGCTAGTGGTTTTAGCCGCTACCTATACAATGAGCAGTTCTTC
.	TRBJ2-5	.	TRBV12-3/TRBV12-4	CASSFPGGKVQETQYF	TGTGCCAGCAGTTTTCCGGGCGGGAAGGTACAAGAGACCCAGTACTTC
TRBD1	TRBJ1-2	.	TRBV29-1	CSAPLRGSNYGYTF	TGCAGCGCTCCCCTCAGGGGGTCGAACTATGGCTACACCTTC
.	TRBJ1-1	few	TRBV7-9	CASSLVTGPQEAFF	TGTGCCAGCAGCTTAGTTACAGGGCCCCAGGAAGCTTTCTTT
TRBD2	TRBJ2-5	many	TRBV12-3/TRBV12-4	CASSLLAGEETQYF	TGTGCCAGCAGTTTACTAGCGGGGGAAGAGACCCAGTACTTC
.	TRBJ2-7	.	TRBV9	CASSVHGLSDEQYF	TGTGCCAGCAGCGTACACGGCCTTTCCGACGAGCAGTACTTC
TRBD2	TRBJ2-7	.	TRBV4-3	CASSPRLEAWGGYEQYF	TGCGCCAGCAGCCCAAGACTGGAGGCGTGGGGGGGCTACGAGCAGTACTTC
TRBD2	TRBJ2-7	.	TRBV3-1	CASSQGGLAGISYEQYF	TGTGCCAGCAGCCAAGGCGGACTAGCGGGGATCTCCTACGAGCAGTACTTC
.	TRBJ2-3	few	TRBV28	CASSLYISGTDTQYF	TGTGCCAGCAGTTTATATATTTCCGGCACAGATACGCAGTATTTT
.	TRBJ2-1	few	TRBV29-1	CSVRRTPGPNEQFF	TGCAGCGTTCGGCGGACCCCAGGGCCTAATGAGCAGTTCTTC
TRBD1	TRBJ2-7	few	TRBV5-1	CASSSNPQGAKHEQYF	TGCGCCAGCAGCTCGAACCCACAGGGGGCGAAGCACGAGCAGTACTTC
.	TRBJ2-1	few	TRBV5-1	CASSFLVSTTYNEQFF	TGCGCCAGCAGCTTTTTGGTCAGTACTACCTACAATGAGCAGTTCTTC
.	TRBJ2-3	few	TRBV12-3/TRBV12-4	CASRHSGDTQYF	TGTGCCAGCAGACATAGTGGGGATACGCAGTATTTT